The rows below give T cell receptor beta chains drawn from one sample of a study of T cell repertoires in cytomegalovirus infection. TCRdb ran MiXCR on the reads and lists one entry per CDR3 protein. The table lists some 240,000 distinct CDR3 sequences, 17% of them singletons. The sample was CD8+ T cells from PBMCs. The receptors were gathered from a human donor in good health (CMV status not recorded). Some clones in this sample may be carry-over from other donors' samples. Both conserved end residues are trimmed from each CDR3. Some rows mark clone size as missing; the rest say once, few, many or name a class of expanded clone.

size	V	J	CDR3
.	TRBV7-6	TRBJ2-7	ATPPGTSGEGSYEQY
few	TRBV2	TRBJ2-2	ASSVIKGTGELF
.	TRBV5-1	TRBJ2-7	ASSLTLGPHEQY
.	TRBV7-8	TRBJ2-7	ASRPGLTYEQY
few	TRBV29-1	TRBJ1-4	SAFVISDHATNEKLF
many	TRBV6-2/TRBV6-3	TRBJ2-3	ASSYMRDPSTDTQY
.	TRBV6-2/TRBV6-3	TRBJ2-3	ASSAGLAINTQY
few	TRBV4-3	TRBJ1-5	ASSQEGTDNQPQH
.	TRBV6-5	TRBJ2-7	ASSYSTTGTGEQY
.	TRBV2	TRBJ2-7	ASRDGRNEQY
.	TRBV5-1	TRBJ1-1	ASSYRTGPSTEAF
many	TRBV7-2	TRBJ2-7	ASSFFGAYEQY
many	TRBV20-1	TRBJ1-2	SARDGFRSSYGYT
few	TRBV19	TRBJ2-7	ASSIGWGTYEQY
many	TRBV6-4	TRBJ2-1	ASSDSDGAAEQF
.	TRBV20-1	TRBJ2-7	SARDWAGSYEQY
many	TRBV7-2	TRBJ2-7	ASSLEGVRQGLNPTYEQY
.	TRBV6-6	TRBJ2-7	ASSLLTGTGNFYEQY
.	TRBV2	TRBJ2-1	ASPPLGTVDNEQF
few	TRBV6-5	TRBJ2-7	ASSPLQVYEQY
many	TRBV7-9	TRBJ2-7	ASSLEAGSYEQY
.	TRBV29-1	TRBJ2-7	SVGGYGPYEQY
.	TRBV2	TRBJ2-6	ASSPGGATSGANVLT
few	TRBV12-5	TRBJ1-1	ASARRQENTEAF
.	TRBV6-1	TRBJ2-7	ASTSRDRGTYEQY
few	TRBV29-1	TRBJ1-1	SVDRVAEAF
few	TRBV12-5	TRBJ2-6	ASGWSGANVLT
.	TRBV6-5	TRBJ2-2	ASSSLAGGPATGELF
many	TRBV7-9	TRBJ1-1	ASSLVGGGEEAF
many	TRBV7-2	TRBJ2-1	ASSTRLAGEVNEQF
many	TRBV6-2/TRBV6-3	TRBJ1-1	ASRRANTEAF
.	TRBV12-3/TRBV12-4	TRBJ1-6	ASSLLGAGSPLH
few	TRBV6-6	TRBJ2-3	ASTPGMSGTDTQY
many	TRBV27	TRBJ2-7	ASSLGEAAYEQY
many	TRBV7-6	TRBJ2-1	ASSLWAPQRSYNEQF
many	TRBV6-5	TRBJ1-6	ASSSAGSPLH
.	TRBV3-1	TRBJ2-7	ASSQPTSGGAYEQY
few	TRBV4-1	TRBJ2-1	ASSSGLAGASYNEQF
.	TRBV12-3/TRBV12-4	TRBJ1-1	ASSQGQGITEAF
few	TRBV20-1	TRBJ2-2	SADPPRLNTGELF
many	TRBV10-3	TRBJ1-2	AISELTGGADYGYT
many	TRBV28	TRBJ2-3	ASSRPGLAGGTDTQY
.	TRBV6-5	TRBJ1-1	ASSWEGGLNTEAF
few	TRBV28	TRBJ1-4	ASSLGSSTNEKLF
many	TRBV7-3	TRBJ2-1	ASSFPGSSYNEQF
.	TRBV28	TRBJ1-3	ASTYGTLEGNTIY
.	TRBV6-4	TRBJ1-1	ASRPGTGPNTEAF
.	TRBV11-1	TRBJ2-7	ASSLSGGLEQY
many	TRBV7-6	TRBJ2-7	ASSLAGQGGSYEQY
once	TRBV20-1	TRBJ1-2	SARRSTLDGYT
.	TRBV7-6	TRBJ1-5	ASSLGGTIHSNQPQH
.	TRBV7-6	TRBJ1-4	ASSYLEGGTEKLF
.	TRBV29-1	TRBJ2-7	SVASWDSTPYEQY
.	TRBV29-1	TRBJ2-5	SVEWVGAGIPLQETQY